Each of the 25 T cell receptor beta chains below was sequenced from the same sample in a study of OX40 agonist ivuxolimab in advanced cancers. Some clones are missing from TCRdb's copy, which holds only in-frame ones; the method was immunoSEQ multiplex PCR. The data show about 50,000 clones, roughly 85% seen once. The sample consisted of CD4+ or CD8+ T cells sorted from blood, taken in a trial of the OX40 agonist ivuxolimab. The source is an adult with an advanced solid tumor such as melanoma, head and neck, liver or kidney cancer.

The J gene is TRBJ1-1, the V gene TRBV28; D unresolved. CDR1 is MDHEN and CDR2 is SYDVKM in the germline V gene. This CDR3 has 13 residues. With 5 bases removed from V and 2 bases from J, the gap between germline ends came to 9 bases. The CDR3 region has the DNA TGTGCCAGCAGTAATGGCGGTAACACTGAAGCTTTCTTT. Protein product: CASSNGGNTEAFF.

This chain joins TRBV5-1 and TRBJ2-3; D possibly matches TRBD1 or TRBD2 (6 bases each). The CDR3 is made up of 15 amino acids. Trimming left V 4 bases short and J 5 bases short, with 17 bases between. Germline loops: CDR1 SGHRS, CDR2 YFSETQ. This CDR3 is CASSRVGGLGDTQYF. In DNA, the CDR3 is TGCGCCAGCAGCAGGGTTGGGGGGCTGGGAGATACGCAGTATTTT.

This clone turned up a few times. DNA of the CDR3: TGTGCAAGTTGCCCAAGTCGGGAGAACACTGAAGCTTTCTTT. It specifies CASCPSRENTEAFF. The chain couples TRBV12-2 to TRBJ1-1. TRBV12-2 corresponds to a pseudogene. This CDR3 contains 14 residues.

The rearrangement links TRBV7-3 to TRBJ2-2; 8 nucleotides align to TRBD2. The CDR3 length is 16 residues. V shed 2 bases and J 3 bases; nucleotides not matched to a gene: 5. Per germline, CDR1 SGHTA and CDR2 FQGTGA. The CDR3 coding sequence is TGTGCCAGCAGCTTATATTCCGGGAGGGACACCGGGGAGCTGTTTTTT. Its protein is CASSLYSGRDTGELFF.

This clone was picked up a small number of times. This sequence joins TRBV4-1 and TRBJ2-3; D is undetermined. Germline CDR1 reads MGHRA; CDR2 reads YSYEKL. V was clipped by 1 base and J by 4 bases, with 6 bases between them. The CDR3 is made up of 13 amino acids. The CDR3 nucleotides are TGCGCCAGCAGCCAAGTAGGTGCAGATACGCAGTATTTT. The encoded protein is CASSQVGADTQYF.

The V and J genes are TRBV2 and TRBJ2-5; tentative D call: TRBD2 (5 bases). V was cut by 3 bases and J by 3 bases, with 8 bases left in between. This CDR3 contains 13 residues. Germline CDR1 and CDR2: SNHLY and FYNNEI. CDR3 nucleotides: TGTGCCAGCAGTGACCCTAGCAAAGAGACCCAGTACTTC. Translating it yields CASSDPSKETQYF. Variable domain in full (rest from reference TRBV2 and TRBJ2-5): EPEVTQTPSHQVTQMGQEVILRCVPISNHLYFYWYRQILGQKVEFLVSFYNNEISEKSEIFDDQFSVERPDGSNFTLKIRSTKLEDSAMYFCASSDPSKETQYFGPGTRLLVL.

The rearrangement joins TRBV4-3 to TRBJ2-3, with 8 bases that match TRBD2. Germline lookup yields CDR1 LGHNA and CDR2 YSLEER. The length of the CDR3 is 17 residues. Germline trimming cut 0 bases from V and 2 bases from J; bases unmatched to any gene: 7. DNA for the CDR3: TGCGCCAGCAGCCAAGATCGTGGCGGGGGGCACACAGATACGCAGTATTTT. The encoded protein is CASSQDRGGGHTDTQYF.

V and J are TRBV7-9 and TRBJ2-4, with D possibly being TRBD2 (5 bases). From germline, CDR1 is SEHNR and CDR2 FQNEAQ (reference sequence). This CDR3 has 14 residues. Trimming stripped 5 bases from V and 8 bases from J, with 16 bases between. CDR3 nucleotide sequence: TGTGCCAGCAGCCATAGCCCAAAGGAGGACATTCAGTACTTC. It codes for CASSHSPKEDIQYF.

The CDR3 loop reads CASSLGGQKTLEQYF. As DNA, the CDR3 is TGTGCCAGCAGCTTAGGGGGCCAGAAAACCCTCGAGCAGTACTTC. The V gene is TRBV13, the J gene TRBJ2-7; D is uncertain. The CDR3 contains 15 residues. CDR1 and CDR2 (germline): PRHDT, FYEKMQ (reference sequence). Trimming took 0 bases from V and 6 from J, leaving 15 bases between them.

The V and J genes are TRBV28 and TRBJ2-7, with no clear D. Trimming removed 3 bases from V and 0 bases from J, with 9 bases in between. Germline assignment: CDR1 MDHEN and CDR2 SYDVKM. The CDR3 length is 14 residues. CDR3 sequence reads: CASSLQFLSYEQYF. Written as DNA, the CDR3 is TGTGCCAGCAGTTTGCAGTTCCTCTCCTACGAGCAGTACTTC.

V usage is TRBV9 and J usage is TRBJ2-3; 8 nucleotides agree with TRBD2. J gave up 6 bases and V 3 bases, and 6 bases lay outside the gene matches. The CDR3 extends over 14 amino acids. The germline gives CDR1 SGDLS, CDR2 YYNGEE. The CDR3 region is CASSAQRGWDTQYF. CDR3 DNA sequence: TGTGCCAGCAGCGCCCAGCGGGGGTGGGATACGCAGTATTTT.

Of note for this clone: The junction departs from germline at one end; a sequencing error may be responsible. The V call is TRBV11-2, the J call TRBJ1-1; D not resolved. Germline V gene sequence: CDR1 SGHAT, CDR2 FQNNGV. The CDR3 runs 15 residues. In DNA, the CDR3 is TGTGCCGGCAGCTTACCTGCAGGCCAGAACACTGAAGCTTTCTTT. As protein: CAGSLPAGQNTEAFF.

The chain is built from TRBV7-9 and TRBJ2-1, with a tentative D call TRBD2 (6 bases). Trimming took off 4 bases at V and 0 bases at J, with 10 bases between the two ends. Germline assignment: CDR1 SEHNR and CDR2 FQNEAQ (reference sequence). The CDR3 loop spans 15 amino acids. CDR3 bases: TGTGCCAGCAGCTCACTAGCAGGCTCCTACAATGAGCAGTTCTTC. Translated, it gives CASSSLAGSYNEQFF.

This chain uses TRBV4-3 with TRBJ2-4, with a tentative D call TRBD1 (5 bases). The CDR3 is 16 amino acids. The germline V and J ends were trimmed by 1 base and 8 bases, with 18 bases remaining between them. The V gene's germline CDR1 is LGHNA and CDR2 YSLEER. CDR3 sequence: CASSQGGSRALDIQYF. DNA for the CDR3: TGCGCCAGCAGCCAAGGTGGATCCAGGGCGTTGGACATTCAGTACTTC.

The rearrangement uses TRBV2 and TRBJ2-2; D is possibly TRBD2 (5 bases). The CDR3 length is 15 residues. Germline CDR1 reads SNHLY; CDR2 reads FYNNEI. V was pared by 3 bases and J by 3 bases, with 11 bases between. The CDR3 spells CASSERVIYTGELFF. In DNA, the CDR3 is TGTGCCAGCAGTGAGCGGGTGATTTACACCGGGGAGCTGTTTTTT.

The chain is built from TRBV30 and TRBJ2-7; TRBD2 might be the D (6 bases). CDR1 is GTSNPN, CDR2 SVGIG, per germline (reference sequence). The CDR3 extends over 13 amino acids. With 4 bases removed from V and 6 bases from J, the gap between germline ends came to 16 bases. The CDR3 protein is CAWKRTTSTEQYF. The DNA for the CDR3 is TGTGCCTGGAAGAGGACTACAAGCACCGAGCAGTACTTC.

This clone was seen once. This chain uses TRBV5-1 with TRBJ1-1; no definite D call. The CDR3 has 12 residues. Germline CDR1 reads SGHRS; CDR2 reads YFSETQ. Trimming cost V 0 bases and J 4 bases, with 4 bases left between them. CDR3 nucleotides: TGCGCCAGCAGCTTGGATAGCACTGAAGCTTTCTTT. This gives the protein CASSLDSTEAFF.

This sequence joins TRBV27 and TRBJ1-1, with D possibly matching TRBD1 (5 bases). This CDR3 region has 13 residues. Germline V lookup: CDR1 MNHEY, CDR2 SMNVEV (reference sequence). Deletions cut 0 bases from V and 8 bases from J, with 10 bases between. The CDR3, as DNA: TGTGCCAGCAGTTTATCCGAGGGGCAGGAAGCTTTCTTT. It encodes CASSLSEGQEAFF.

This CDR3 is CASSPSGGSYNEQFF. CDR3 DNA sequence: TGTGCCAGCAGCCCGTCGGGGGGGTCCTACAATGAGCAGTTCTTC. The V and J genes are TRBV5-4 and TRBJ2-1; TRBD2 matches at 8 bases. The trim removed 4 bases at V and 1 base at J, leaving 4 bases unmatched. Germline CDR1 and CDR2: SGHNT and YYREEE (reference sequence). The CDR3 totals 15 residues.

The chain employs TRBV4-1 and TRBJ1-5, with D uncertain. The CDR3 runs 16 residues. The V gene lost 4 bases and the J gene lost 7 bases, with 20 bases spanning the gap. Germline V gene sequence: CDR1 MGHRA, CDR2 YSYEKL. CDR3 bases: TGCGCCAGCAGCCGGGGAAGGGCCGAGAGGGAGCAGCCCCAGCATTTT. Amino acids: CASSRGRAEREQPQHF.

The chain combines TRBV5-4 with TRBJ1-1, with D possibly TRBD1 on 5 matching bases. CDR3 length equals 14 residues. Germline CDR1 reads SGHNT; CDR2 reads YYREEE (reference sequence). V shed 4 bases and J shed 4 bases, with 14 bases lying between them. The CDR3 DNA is TGTGCCAGCAGCGCCGGGGCCGGGGGCACTGAAGCTTTCTTT. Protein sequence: CASSAGAGGTEAFF. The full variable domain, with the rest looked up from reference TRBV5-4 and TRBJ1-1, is ETGVTQSPTHLIKTRGQQVTLRCSSQSGHNTVSWYQQALGQGPQFIFQYYREEENGRGNFPPRFSGLQFPNYSSELNVNALELDDSALYLCASSAGAGGTEAFFGQGTRLTVV.

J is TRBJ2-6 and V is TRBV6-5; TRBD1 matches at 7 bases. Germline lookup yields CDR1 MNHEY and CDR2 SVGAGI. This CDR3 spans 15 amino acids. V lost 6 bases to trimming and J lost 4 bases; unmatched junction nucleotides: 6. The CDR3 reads CASRRQGGGANVLTF. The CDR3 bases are TGTGCCAGCAGGCGACAGGGTGGCGGGGCCAACGTCCTGACTTTC.

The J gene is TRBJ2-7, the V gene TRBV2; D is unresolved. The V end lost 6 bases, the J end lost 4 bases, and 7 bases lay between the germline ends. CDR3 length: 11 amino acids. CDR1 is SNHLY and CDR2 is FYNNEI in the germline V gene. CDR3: CASRPEYEQYF. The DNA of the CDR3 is TGTGCCAGCAGGCCGGAATACGAGCAGTACTTC.

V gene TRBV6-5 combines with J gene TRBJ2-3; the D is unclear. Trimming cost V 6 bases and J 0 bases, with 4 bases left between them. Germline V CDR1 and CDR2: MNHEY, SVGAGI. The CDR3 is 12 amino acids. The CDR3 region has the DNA TGTGCCAGCAGCTCGAGCACAGATACGCAGTATTTT. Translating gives CASSSSTDTQYF.

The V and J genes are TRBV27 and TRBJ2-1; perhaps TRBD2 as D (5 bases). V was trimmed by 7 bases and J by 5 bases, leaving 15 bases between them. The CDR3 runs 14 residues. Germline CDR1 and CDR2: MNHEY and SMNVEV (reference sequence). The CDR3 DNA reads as TGTGCCAGCACCTCCGTTGCCGGGAACAATGAGCAGTTCTTC. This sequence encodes CASTSVAGNNEQFF.